This note documents a single T cell receptor (beta chain) sequence. The J segment lost 0 bases and the V segment lost 7 bases, leaving 6 bases of the junction unmatched. The CDR3 totals 15 residues. Germline lookup yields CDR1 MNHEY and CDR2 SVGAGI. This sample was included in a study of cytomegalovirus exposure and HLA in healthy donors. Study information: Among the roughly 370 genotyped donors, over 70% were placed in the Caucasian-associated ancestry cluster.

PCR used 60 Vbeta primers and 13 Jbeta primers. Data came from immunoSEQ multiplex PCR; TCRdb stores just in-frame clones and leaves some out. The table lists about 100,000 clones, about 80% of them singletons. The chain employs TRBV6-5 and TRBJ2-3; 8 bases fit TRBD2. The sample consisted of PBMCs. The receptor was derived from a man in his forties in good health and CMV-seronegative. The CDR3 loop reads CASKRGGGSTDTQYF. The CDR3 nucleotides are TGTGCCAGCAAGCGAGGCGGGGGGAGCACAGATACGCAGTATTTT.